This T cell receptor beta chain was documented in a study of metastatic and nonmetastatic thyroid tumors. This clone occurred many times. TCRdb re-processed the PCR reads through MiXCR. The sample gives around 40,000 clones, approximately 18% of which show up once; roughly 6.2% is in the top ten. The CDR3 length is 15 residues. The germline gives CDR1 LNHDA, CDR2 SQIVND (reference sequence). Trimming cost V 5 bases and J 8 bases; bases outside gene matches: 10. No treatment of any kind had been given to any patient before thyroid surgery. This TCR derives from a male donor with papillary thyroid cancer or a benign thyroid nodule (not recorded which). Some clones in this sample may be carry-over from other donors' samples. The chain is built from TRBV19 and TRBJ2-1, with 9 bases that match TRBD1. The sample comprised blood. CDR3 sequence (DNA): TGTGCCAGTAGTGCAACAGGGGGCGCGTTCTATGAGCAGTTCTTC. Its protein is CASSATGGAFYEQFF.